These 21 T cell receptor beta chains share one sample of origin, sequenced in a study of T cell repertoires in cytomegalovirus infection. TCRdb ran MiXCR on the reads and lists one entry per CDR3 protein. This table holds tens of thousands of distinct CDR3 sequences, about 4.2% found once. Sequences were obtained from PBMCs. These receptors came from a human donor in good health (CMV status not recorded). Some clones in this sample may be carry-over from other donors' samples.

This clonotype came up many times. The chain joins TRBV12-3 or TRBV12-4 to TRBJ1-1, with D possibly being TRBD1 (6 bases). The CDR3 is 14 amino acids. The V gene lost 5 bases and the J gene lost 0 bases, with 10 bases spanning the gap. The CDR3 here is CASSHREMNTEAFF. For the CDR3, the DNA is TGTGCCAGCAGTCACAGGGAAATGAACACTGAAGCTTTCTTT.

Many counts were recorded for this clonotype. The J gene is TRBJ2-2, the V gene TRBV28, with D unresolved. Germline loops: CDR1 MDHEN, CDR2 SYDVKM. CDR3 length: 12 amino acids. Trimming shortened V by 2 bases and J by 6 bases, and 4 bases separated the two germline ends. The CDR3 here is CASSLPPGELFF. The CDR3 DNA reads as TGTGCCAGCAGTTTACCCCCCGGGGAGCTGTTTTTT.

This clonotype was recorded at least ten times. The chain is built from TRBV7-2 and TRBJ1-2; possible D gene TRBD1, 6 bases. The CDR3 contains 15 residues. Germline V lookup: CDR1 SGHTA, CDR2 FQGNSA. V lost 1 base and J 4 bases, leaving 13 bases between the germline ends. The CDR3, as DNA: TGTGCCAGCAGCTTAGGGGCAGGGGCCCGCTATGGCTACACCTTC. Protein product: CASSLGAGARYGYTF.

This clonotype was seen many times. Sequence at one end of the junction differs from germline and may be a read error. The rearrangement uses TRBV7-2 and TRBJ2-2; 14 bases match TRBD2. The CDR3 totals 16 residues. Germline CDR1 is SGHTA and CDR2 is FQGNSA. CDR3 amino acids: CDSSHGLAGGTGELFF. The CDR3 DNA follows: TGTGACAGCAGCCACGGACTAGCGGGGGGCACCGGGGAGCTGTTTTTT. Filled out from reference TRBV7-2 and TRBJ2-2, the complete variable domain reads GAGVSQSPSNKVTEKGKDVELRCDPISGHTALYWYRQSLGQGLEFLIYFQGNSAPDKSGLPSDRFSAERTGGSVSTLTIQRTQQEDSAVYLCDSSHGLAGGTGELFFGEGSRLTVL.

This clonotype showed up many times. The rearrangement links TRBV11-3 to TRBJ2-1; D might be TRBD2 (6 bases). CDR3 size: 14 residues. V lost 1 base and J 9 bases, leaving 13 bases between the germline ends. Germline V gene sequence: CDR1 SGHNT, CDR2 YENEEA. In DNA, the CDR3 is TGTGCCAGCAGCTTAGCGGAGGGACGTATTGAGCAGTTCTTC. It encodes CASSLAEGRIEQFF.

This clonotype was recorded at least ten times. This chain joins TRBV7-2 and TRBJ2-6; D not certain. There are 15 residues in the CDR3. Trimming removed 2 bases at V and 4 bases at J, with 9 bases between. Germline CDR1 is SGHTA and CDR2 is FQGNSA. The CDR3 DNA sequence: TGTGCCAGCAGCTTATACGGACCCGGGGCCAACGTCCTGACTTTC. Translation: CASSLYGPGANVLTF.

This clonotype was counted many times. CDR3 residues: CASSSGTGFTDTQYF. The CDR3 DNA follows: TGTGCCAGCAGCTCAGGGACAGGGTTTACAGATACGCAGTATTTT. The V gene is TRBV7-3, the J gene TRBJ2-3; 9 nucleotides match TRBD1. The trim removed 4 bases at V and 3 bases at J, leaving 5 bases unmatched. Germline lookup yields CDR1 SGHTA and CDR2 FQGTGA. This CDR3 comprises 15 residues.

This clonotype has a count of ten or more. The chain links TRBV12-3 or TRBV12-4 to TRBJ1-2; D not resolved. V lost 6 bases to trimming and J lost 2 bases, with 10 bases between them. The CDR3 sequence is 13 residues long. CDR3 in amino acids: CASSPWVNYGYTF. The CDR3 DNA follows: TGTGCCAGCAGCCCTTGGGTAAACTATGGCTACACCTTC.

This clonotype showed up many times. V is TRBV6-2 or TRBV6-3 and J is TRBJ2-7; D not resolved. The length of the CDR3 is 12 residues. Trimming took off 5 bases at V and 2 bases at J, with 7 bases between the two ends. Per germline, CDR1 MNHEY and CDR2 SVGEGT. CDR3 sequence (DNA): TGTGCCAGCAGTCGAACCCCCTACGAGCAGTACTTC. This gives the protein CASSRTPYEQYF.

The chain is built from TRBV5-4 and TRBJ2-3, with a weak D call TRBD2 (6 bases). V dropped 9 bases and J dropped 1 base, with 12 bases sitting between them. Germline lookup yields CDR1 SGHNT and CDR2 YYREEE (reference sequence). The CDR3 contains 13 residues. This CDR3 reads CATLPGGTDTQYF. The CDR3 DNA reads as TGTGCCACCCTCCCGGGAGGCACAGATACGCAGTATTTT.

This clonotype came up a few times. V is TRBV7-2 and J is TRBJ2-1; a weak D match, TRBD1 (5 bases). The CDR3 consists of 16 residues. Germline CDR1 and CDR2: SGHTA and FQGNSA. V lost 1 base to trimming and J lost 2 bases, with 12 bases between them. The CDR3: CASSLEGLGAYNEQFF. CDR3 bases: TGTGCCAGCAGCTTAGAAGGCCTAGGGGCCTACAATGAGCAGTTCTTC.

This clonotype has ten or more counts. For the CDR3, the DNA is TGTGCCAGCAGCTTATTACAGGGCACTGAAGCTTTCTTT. Protein: CASSLLQGTEAFF. The rearrangement uses TRBV7-9 and TRBJ1-1; a weak D match, TRBD1 (6 bases). The germline gives CDR1 SEHNR, CDR2 FQNEAQ (reference sequence). Trimming left V 2 bases short and J 4 bases short, with 8 bases between. This CDR3 is 13 amino acids long.

This clonotype was found many times. J is TRBJ2-3 and V is TRBV5-6, with D possibly matching TRBD1 (5 bases). The germline V and J ends were trimmed by 3 bases and 4 bases, with 18 bases remaining between them. CDR1 is SGHDT and CDR2 is YYEEEE in the germline V gene. CDR3 size: 16 residues. The CDR3 nucleotides are TGTGCCAGCAGCTCTTATGGCACAGGAGAGGCAGATACGCAGTATTTT. Translation gives CASSSYGTGEADTQYF.

This clonotype was counted many times. CDR3 amino acids: CASSFAQPRKTEAFF. DNA for the CDR3: TGTGCCAGCAGCTTTGCCCAGCCAAGGAAGACTGAAGCTTTCTTT. The chain carries TRBV7-2 and TRBJ1-1; D ambiguous. Germline V gene sequence: CDR1 SGHTA, CDR2 FQGNSA. Deletions cut 3 bases from V and 5 bases from J, with 16 bases between. CDR3 length: 15 residues.

This clonotype was recorded many times. The chain joins TRBV4-3 to TRBJ2-5; weak D call: TRBD1 (8 bases). Trimming left V 2 bases short and J 4 bases short, with 17 bases between. This CDR3 is built from 16 residues. CDR1 is LGHNA, CDR2 YSLEER, per germline. The CDR3 is CASSQSGTGEGETQYF. In DNA, the CDR3 is TGCGCCAGCAGCCAAAGCGGGACAGGCGAAGGAGAGACCCAGTACTTC.

This clonotype was observed many times. The chain recombines TRBV7-2 with TRBJ2-1, with D possibly called TRBD1 or TRBD2 (6 bases each). The CDR3 consists of 15 residues. V was shortened by 0 bases and J by 2 bases, with 8 bases between the two germline ends. In germline, CDR1 is SGHTA, CDR2 FQGNSA. The CDR3 sequence: CASSLAGGTYNEQFF. CDR3 bases: TGTGCCAGCAGCTTAGCGGGGGGCACCTACAATGAGCAGTTCTTC.

This clonotype occurred many times. V and J are TRBV7-9 and TRBJ1-2, with D perhaps matching TRBD1 (6 bases). Germline V gene data show CDR1 as SEHNR and CDR2 as FQNEAQ (reference sequence). The germline V and J ends were trimmed by 5 bases and 4 bases, with 17 bases remaining between them. The CDR3 contains 15 residues. The CDR3: CASSRTTGSSYGYTF. The CDR3, as DNA: TGTGCCAGCAGCCGTACTACAGGGTCTAGCTATGGCTACACCTTC.

This clonotype was detected many times. The genes are TRBV7-2 and TRBJ1-3; unclear D gene. The CDR3 spans 14 residues. The V end lost 6 bases, the J end lost 1 base, and 10 bases lay between the germline ends. Germline V gene sequence: CDR1 SGHTA, CDR2 FQGNSA. The CDR3 DNA reads as TGTGCCAGCAGATTTCGTCCGTCTGGAAACACCATATATTTT. It yields the protein CASRFRPSGNTIYF.

This clonotype was seen at least ten times. The DNA for the CDR3 is TGTGCCAGCACTCACACGGGACTAGCGGTCCCCGGGAGCTCCTACAATGAGCAGTTCTTC. Its translation is CASTHTGLAVPGSSYNEQFF. The genes are TRBV12-3 or TRBV12-4 and TRBJ2-1; TRBD2 matches 11 bases. The CDR3 runs to 20 residues. V trimming: 7 bases; J trimming: 0 bases; junction bases outside the gene matches: 17.

This clonotype occurred many times. The chain links TRBV7-2 to TRBJ1-2, with a tentative D call TRBD1 (6 bases). Trimming took off 1 base at V and 5 bases at J, with 14 bases between the two ends. The CDR3 is made up of 15 amino acids. CDR1 and CDR2 from the germline V gene are SGHTA and FQGNSA. This CDR3 is CASSLGWGREYGYTF. The CDR3 DNA is TGTGCCAGCAGCTTAGGTTGGGGGCGAGAGTATGGCTACACCTTC.

This clonotype was seen repeatedly, ten times or more. The chain combines TRBV6-6 with TRBJ1-5; TRBD1 might be the D (6 bases). CDR1 is MNHNY and CDR2 is SVGAGI in the germline V gene (reference sequence). This CDR3 is 16 amino acids long. Trimming removed 2 bases from V and 7 bases from J, with 18 bases in between. As DNA, the CDR3 is TGTGCCAGCAGTTACGGAACAGGGAAAGAGGTGCAGCCCCAGCATTTT. Protein product: CASSYGTGKEVQPQHF.